Below are 25 T cell receptor beta chains sequenced from a single sample in a study of blood T cell repertoires in COVID-19. Repertoires were generated with immunoSEQ multiplex PCR, while TCRdb's copy carries only in-frame clones and drops some. The table lists around 160,000 clones, about 92% of them singletons. Input material: peripheral blood. The receptors stem from a woman aged 55-70 years with COVID-19, enrolled during active disease.

This chain uses TRBV14 with TRBJ2-3; the match to TRBD1 covers 7 bases. The CDR3 extends over 14 amino acids. V lost 5 bases, J lost 5 bases, and 7 bases stayed unmatched. CDR1 SGHDN and CDR2 FVKESK come from the germline V gene. CDR3 coding DNA: TGTGCCAGCAGCGTTAGACAGGGTGTAGATACGCAGTATTTT. Protein sequence: CASSVRQGVDTQYF.

This clone was seen only once. The rearrangement links TRBV27 to TRBJ2-3; maybe TRBD1 (6 bases). The CDR3 runs 14 residues. V was clipped by 2 bases and J by 6 bases, with 12 bases between them. Germline CDR1 reads MNHEY; CDR2 reads SMNVEV (reference sequence). The CDR3 is CASSLQGRSDTQYF. In DNA form, the CDR3 reads TGTGCCAGCAGTTTACAGGGGAGATCCGATACGCAGTATTTT.

The chain carries TRBV2 and TRBJ1-4, with D perhaps TRBD1 (5 bases). This CDR3 region has 15 residues. V gave up 7 bases and J gave up 3 bases, with 15 bases separating them. From germline, CDR1 is SNHLY and CDR2 FYNNEI. CDR3 amino acids: CASTISTGSNEKLFF. For the CDR3, the DNA is TGTGCCAGCACCATATCTACAGGTTCTAATGAAAAACTGTTTTTT.

The J gene is TRBJ2-7, the V gene TRBV6-6, with TRBD2 matching 7 bases. CDR1 and CDR2 (germline): MNHNY, SVGAGI (reference sequence). J lost 2 bases, V lost 2 bases, and 6 bases had no gene match. CDR3 size: 15 residues. The chain's CDR3 is CASSYGGESAYEQYF. The CDR3, as DNA: TGTGCCAGCAGTTACGGGGGGGAGAGCGCCTACGAGCAGTACTTC.

The chain has TRBV9 and TRBJ1-2; D is perhaps TRBD1 (6 bases). Trimming removed 2 bases from V and 4 bases from J, with 15 bases in between. The CDR3 is 15 amino acids. Germline V lookup: CDR1 SGDLS, CDR2 YYNGEE. In nucleotides, the CDR3 is TGTGCCAGCAGCGTGGATACAGGGTTCAGCTATGGCTACACCTTC. It codes for CASSVDTGFSYGYTF. The full variable domain, with the rest looked up from reference TRBV9 and TRBJ1-2, is DSGVTQTPKHLITATGQRVTLRCSPRSGDLSVYWYQQSLDQGLQFLIQYYNGEERAKGNILERFSAQQFPDLHSELNLSSLELGDSALYFCASSVDTGFSYGYTFGSGTRLTVV.

V usage is TRBV4-2 and J usage is TRBJ1-4; D perhaps matches TRBD1 (5 bases). CDR3 size: 17 residues. V lost 4 bases to trimming and J lost 5 bases, with 20 bases between them. Germline V gene data show CDR1 as LGHNA and CDR2 as YNFKEQ. CDR3 nucleotides: TGTGCCAGCAGCCCCCAGGGTACGAGTATGCGGAATGAAAAACTGTTTTTT. This translates into CASSPQGTSMRNEKLFF.

This clone came up once. J is TRBJ2-5 and V is TRBV27; a possible D gene is TRBD1 (6 bases). The CDR3 extends over 15 amino acids. Germline V CDR1 and CDR2: MNHEY, SMNVEV (reference sequence). The V gene lost 6 bases and the J gene lost 3 bases, with 17 bases spanning the gap. Here the CDR3 DNA reads TGTGCCAGCAGATCAGGGACACATGCCGAAGAGACCCAGTACTTC. It codes for CASRSGTHAEETQYF.

V gene TRBV7-2 combines with J gene TRBJ1-2; D is possibly TRBD1 (5 bases). Germline loops: CDR1 SGHTA, CDR2 FQGNSA. This CDR3 region has 16 residues. V was shortened by 2 bases and J by 4 bases, with 17 bases between the two germline ends. The DNA for the CDR3 is TGTGCCAGCAGCTTACTGGGCGGGGGTGAACTCTATGGCTACACCTTC. Protein product: CASSLLGGGELYGYTF.

CDR3 DNA sequence: TGTGCCAGCAGCCAGGGCCAGGCCGGTCAGCCCCAGCATTTT. Protein sequence: CASSQGQAGQPQHF. This chain uses TRBV7-6 with TRBJ1-5; a weak D match, TRBD1 (5 bases). The CDR3 extends over 14 amino acids. Trimming cost V 5 bases and J 6 bases, with 14 bases left between them. Per germline, CDR1 SGHVS and CDR2 FNYEAQ.

This sequence joins TRBV4-3 and TRBJ2-5; 8 bases map to TRBD1. Germline V gives CDR1 LGHNA, CDR2 YSLEER. This CDR3 contains 15 residues. The trim removed 1 base at V and 5 bases at J, leaving 6 bases unmatched. The CDR3 spells CASSQGRGRAETQYF. DNA of the CDR3: TGCGCCAGCAGCCAAGGCAGGGGGCGGGCGGAGACCCAGTACTTC.

This clone was recorded only once. The CDR3 region has the DNA TGTGCCAGCAGCGTAGCGACAGGACACACCGGGGAGCTGTTTTTT. This translates into CASSVATGHTGELFF. The chain joins TRBV9 to TRBJ2-2; D perhaps matches TRBD1 (6 bases). CDR1 is SGDLS and CDR2 is YYNGEE in the germline V gene. V lost 0 bases to trimming and J lost 3 bases, with 9 bases between them. This CDR3 contains 15 residues.

The chain carries TRBV7-9 and TRBJ2-3, with D hard to call. The CDR3 sequence is 14 residues long. Looked up from germline, CDR1 is SEHNR and CDR2 is FQNEAQ (reference sequence). Trimming cost V 7 bases and J 2 bases, with 13 bases left between them. The CDR3 bases are TGTGCCAGCACCTCCTATGGGCACACAGATACGCAGTATTTT. This translates into CASTSYGHTDTQYF.

The V call is TRBV5-4, the J call TRBJ1-1; 8 bases line up with TRBD1. The germline CDR1 and CDR2 sequences are SGHNT and YYREEE (reference sequence). After removal of 3 bases from V and 4 bases from J, the junction contained 11 bases not matched to a gene. The CDR3 sequence is 16 residues long. The CDR3 reads CASSSPTGVLSTEAFF. CDR3 DNA sequence: TGTGCCAGCAGCTCCCCGACAGGGGTCCTGAGCACTGAAGCTTTCTTT.

This clone was counted a single time. The J gene is TRBJ2-1, the V gene TRBV19; tentatively, D is TRBD1 (6 bases). Per germline, CDR1 LNHDA and CDR2 SQIVND (reference sequence). The V end was cut by 5 bases, the J end by 6 bases, with 14 bases between. This CDR3 is 14 amino acids long. The CDR3 protein is CASSLTGWGNEQFF. DNA for the CDR3: TGTGCCAGTAGTCTAACAGGGTGGGGCAATGAGCAGTTCTTC.

V and J are TRBV6-2 or TRBV6-3 and TRBJ1-1; D gene ambiguous. The germline CDR1 and CDR2 sequences are MNHEY and SVGEGT. V lost 2 bases, J lost 3 bases, and 10 bases lay in between. The CDR3 consists of 14 residues. The CDR3 loop is CASSYPGGYTEAFF. The CDR3 DNA sequence: TGTGCCAGCAGTTACCCAGGCGGGTACACTGAAGCTTTCTTT.

The chain employs TRBV4-3 and TRBJ2-5; 10 bases fit TRBD2. The CDR3 consists of 17 residues. With V trimmed by 0 bases and J by 5 bases, 9 bases remained unmatched. CDR1 and CDR2 from the germline V gene are LGHNA and YSLEER. The CDR3 region has the DNA TGCGCCAGCAGCCAAGAGTTTTCCGGGACTAGCGTGGAGACCCAGTACTTC. Translation gives CASSQEFSGTSVETQYF.

The V call is TRBV4-3, the J call TRBJ2-5; D is possibly TRBD2 (5 bases). Deletions cut 1 base from V and 2 bases from J, with 26 bases between. CDR3 length: 20 amino acids. Germline CDR1 LGHNA, CDR2 YSLEER. The CDR3 nucleotides read TGCGCCAGCAGCCAAGTACAAAGAGGGCCGGAGGAAAGGCTGCAAGAGACCCAGTACTTC. Its protein is CASSQVQRGPEERLQETQYF.

On this clone: A read error may produce the germline difference seen at one junction end. This rearrangement joins TRBV7-7 to TRBJ2-5; weak D call: TRBD1 (6 bases). Germline loops: CDR1 SSHAT, CDR2 FNYEAQ (reference sequence). This CDR3 contains 17 residues. The CDR3 bases are TGTGCTAGCAGCTTAGACCGGGACACGACTCGATCGGAGACCCAGTACTTC. Translated: CASSLDRDTTRSETQYF. Filled out from reference TRBV7-7 and TRBJ2-5, the complete variable domain reads GAGVSQSPRYKVTKRGQDVTLRCDPISSHATLYWYQQALGQGPEFLTYFNYEAQPDKSGLPSDRFSAERPEGSISTLTIQRTEQRDSAMYRCASSLDRDTTRSETQYFGPGTRLLVL.

This chain uses TRBV7-8 with TRBJ1-2, with 11 bases aligning to TRBD1. CDR3 length equals 15 residues. CDR1 and CDR2 (germline): SGHVS, FQNEAQ. J was trimmed by 5 bases and V by 5 bases; bases with no gene match: 7. CDR3 sequence: CASSPRDRGWYGYTF. CDR3 DNA sequence: TGTGCCAGCAGCCCCCGGGACAGGGGGTGGTATGGCTACACCTTC. The full variable domain, its missing parts supplied by reference TRBV7-8 and TRBJ1-2, is GAGVSQSPRYKVAKRGQDVALRCDPISGHVSLFWYQQALGQGPEFLTYFQNEAQLDKSGLPSDRFFAERPEGSVSTLKIQRTQQEDSAVYLCASSPRDRGWYGYTFGSGTRLTVV.

This chain connects TRBV7-3 to TRBJ2-2; D possibly corresponds to TRBD2 (6 bases). Germline assignment: CDR1 SGHTA and CDR2 FQGTGA. This CDR3 is built from 15 residues. V was pared by 2 bases and J by 3 bases, with 10 bases between. The CDR3 region is CASSLYGGDTGELFF. The CDR3 DNA is TGTGCCAGCAGCTTATATGGAGGGGACACCGGGGAGCTGTTTTTT.

The V call is TRBV9, the J call TRBJ1-1; D uncertain. Trimming shortened V by 1 base and J by 3 bases, and 7 bases separated the two germline ends. Per germline, CDR1 SGDLS and CDR2 YYNGEE. CDR3 length: 13 amino acids. The CDR3 DNA reads as TGTGCCAGCAGCGTAAATCTTGACACTGAAGCTTTCTTT. Protein sequence: CASSVNLDTEAFF.

The chain uses TRBV5-4 and TRBJ1-5; D uncertain. This CDR3 is 14 amino acids long. The V gene's germline CDR1 is SGHNT and CDR2 YYREEE (reference sequence). The ends were cut back, 4 bases at V and 5 bases at J, with 13 bases in the middle. The chain's CDR3 is CASSPHPRDQPQHF. The CDR3 DNA follows: TGTGCCAGCAGCCCCCACCCCCGGGATCAGCCCCAGCATTTT.

This sequence joins TRBV19 and TRBJ2-2, with TRBD1 matching over 8 bases. Per germline, CDR1 LNHDA and CDR2 SQIVND (reference sequence). J was trimmed by 2 bases and V by 7 bases; bases with no gene match: 9. The length of the CDR3 is 16 residues. The CDR3 DNA sequence: TGTGCCAGTACGGGCAGGGGGCAGGGAAACACCGGGGAGCTGTTTTTT. Translated: CASTGRGQGNTGELFF.

The rearrangement joins TRBV12-3 or TRBV12-4 to TRBJ2-5, with 7 bases matching TRBD1. This CDR3 is built from 13 residues. Trimming at V came to 9 bases and at J to 2 bases, leaving 6 bases not matched to a gene. Here the CDR3 reads CASSGQSQETQYF. The CDR3 coding sequence is TGTGCCAGTTCGGGACAGTCACAAGAGACCCAGTACTTC.

The chain combines TRBV19 with TRBJ1-2; 7 nucleotides agree with TRBD1. The germline CDR1 and CDR2 sequences are LNHDA and SQIVND (reference sequence). The CDR3 has 13 amino acids. With 5 bases clipped from V and 8 bases from J, the junction kept 8 bases outside the gene matches. The CDR3 DNA follows: TGTGCCAGTAGTGTCCGGGACAGCGGCGGCTACACCTTC. Residues: CASSVRDSGGYTF.